This record concerns one TCR beta chain sequence. Here immunoSEQ multiplex PCR was the method, and the copy in TCRdb shows in-frame clones only, minus some. The sample records around 110,000 clones, 60% to 85% being singletons. These data belong to a study of blood T cell repertoires in COVID-19. About the study: Acute and convalescent COVID-19 specimens originated in the United States, Italy and Spain. Sources were T cells, B-cell-depleted T cells, or PBMCs; the material itself was cDNA or gDNA.

Trimming took off 5 bases at V and 0 bases at J, with 11 bases between the two ends. The germline V gene encodes CDR1 MRHNA and CDR2 SNTAGT. This CDR3 is 15 amino acids long. This TCR came from a man older than 75 with COVID-19, enrolled during active disease. The chain recombines TRBV6-4 with TRBJ2-1, with D perhaps matching TRBD2 (6 bases). The sample was peripheral blood. The CDR3 spells CASSRFGGSYNEQFF. CDR3 DNA: TGTGCCAGCAGTAGATTCGGGGGCTCCTACAATGAGCAGTTCTTC.